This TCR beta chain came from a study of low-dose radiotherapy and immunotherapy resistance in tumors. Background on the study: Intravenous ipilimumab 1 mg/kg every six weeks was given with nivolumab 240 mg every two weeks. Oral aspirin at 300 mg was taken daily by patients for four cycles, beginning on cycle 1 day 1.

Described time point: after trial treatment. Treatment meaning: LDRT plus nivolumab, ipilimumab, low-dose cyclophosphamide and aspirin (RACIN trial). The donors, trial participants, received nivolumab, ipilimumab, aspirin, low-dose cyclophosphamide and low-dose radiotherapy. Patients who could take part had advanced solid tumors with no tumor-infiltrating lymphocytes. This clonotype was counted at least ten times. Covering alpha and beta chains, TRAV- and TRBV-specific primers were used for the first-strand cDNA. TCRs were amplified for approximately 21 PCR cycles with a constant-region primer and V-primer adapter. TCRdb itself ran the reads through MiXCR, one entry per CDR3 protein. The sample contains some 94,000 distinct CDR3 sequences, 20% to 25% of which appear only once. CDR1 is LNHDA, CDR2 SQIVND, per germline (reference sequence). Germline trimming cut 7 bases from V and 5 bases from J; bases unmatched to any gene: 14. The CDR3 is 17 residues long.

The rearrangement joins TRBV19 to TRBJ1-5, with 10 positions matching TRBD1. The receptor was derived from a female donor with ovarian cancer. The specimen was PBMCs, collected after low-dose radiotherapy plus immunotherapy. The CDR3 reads CASIDTGGGQGYQPQHF. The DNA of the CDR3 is TGTGCCAGTATCGACACAGGTGGGGGACAGGGGTATCAGCCCCAGCATTTT.